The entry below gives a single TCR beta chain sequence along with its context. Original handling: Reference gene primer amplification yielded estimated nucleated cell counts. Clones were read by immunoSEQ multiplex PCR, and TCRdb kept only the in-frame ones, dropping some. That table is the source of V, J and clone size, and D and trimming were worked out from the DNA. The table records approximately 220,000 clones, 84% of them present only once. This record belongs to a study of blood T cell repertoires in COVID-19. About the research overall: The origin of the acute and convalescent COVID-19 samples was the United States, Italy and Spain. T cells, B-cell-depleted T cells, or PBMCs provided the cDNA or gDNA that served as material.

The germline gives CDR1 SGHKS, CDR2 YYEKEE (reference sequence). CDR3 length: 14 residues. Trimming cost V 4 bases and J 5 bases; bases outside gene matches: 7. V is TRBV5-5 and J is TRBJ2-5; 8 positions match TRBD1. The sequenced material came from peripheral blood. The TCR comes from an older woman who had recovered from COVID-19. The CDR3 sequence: CASSLSTGVETQYF. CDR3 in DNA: TGTGCCAGCAGCCTATCGACAGGGGTGGAGACCCAGTACTTC.